The 27 T cell receptor beta chains listed next were all sequenced from one sample in a study of blood T cell repertoires in COVID-19. Produced via immunoSEQ multiplex PCR; TCRdb's table is partial and in-frame only. Here the sample spans about 100,000 clones, about 90% being singletons. The specimen sequenced was peripheral blood. Receptor source: a human donor in a cohort sampled during active COVID-19.

The sample holds one count of this clone. V gene TRBV3-1 (or the pseudogene TRBV3-2) combines with J gene TRBJ2-1; TRBD1 matches at 8 bases. Germline CDR1 and CDR2: LGHDT and YNNKEL (reference sequence). This CDR3 is 18 amino acids long. With V trimmed by 2 bases and J by 6 bases, 15 bases remained unmatched. CDR3 protein: CASSQRPDRVDSGNEQFF. The CDR3 region has the DNA TGTGCCAGCAGCCAAAGGCCGGACAGGGTTGATAGCGGCAATGAGCAGTTCTTC.

The chain combines TRBV28 with TRBJ1-6; unclear D gene. The length of the CDR3 is 15 residues. Per germline, CDR1 MDHEN and CDR2 SYDVKM. V dropped 4 bases and J dropped 0 bases, with 7 bases sitting between them. This CDR3 is CASSSPSSYNSPLHF. The DNA for the CDR3 is TGTGCCAGCAGTTCACCGAGCTCCTATAATTCACCCCTCCACTTT. The variable domain in full, completed from reference TRBV28 and TRBJ1-6, reads DVKVTQSSRYLVKRTGEKVFLECVQDMDHENMFWYRQDPGLGLRLIYFSYDVKMKEKGDIPEGYSVSREKKERFSLILESASTNQTSMYLCASSSPSSYNSPLHFGNGTRLTVT.

The chain is built from TRBV10-3 and TRBJ2-6, with TRBD2 matching 13 bases. CDR1 ENHRY and CDR2 SYGVKD come from the germline V gene. This CDR3 is 16 amino acids long. Germline trimming cut 10 bases from V and 2 bases from J; bases unmatched to any gene: 5. Here the CDR3 DNA reads TGTGCCACCGAGGGGACTAGCGGGACTGGGGCCAACGTCCTGACTTTC. Residues: CATEGTSGTGANVLTF.

The chain uses TRBV4-1 and TRBJ2-4; TRBD1 agrees at 7 bases. The CDR3 loop spans 13 amino acids. The trim removed 4 bases at V and 8 bases at J, leaving 5 bases unmatched. The V gene's germline CDR1 is MGHRA and CDR2 YSYEKL. CDR3 bases: TGCGCCAGCAGCCGGAACACAGGGGACATTCAGTACTTC. Amino acids: CASSRNTGDIQYF.

The CDR3 DNA sequence: TGCAGCGTTGAGGCGGACTACTCAGCAGATACGCAGTATTTT. Its translation is CSVEADYSADTQYF. This chain uses TRBV29-1 with TRBJ2-3; D perhaps matches TRBD2 (6 bases). Per germline, CDR1 SQVTM and CDR2 ANQGSEA. The CDR3 length is 14 residues. Trimming took off 3 bases at V and 4 bases at J, with 14 bases between the two ends.

The CDR3 bases are TGTGCCAGCAGTTCCATGACTAGCGGGGGGTCCGAGCAGTACTTC. This sequence encodes CASSSMTSGGSEQYF. J is TRBJ2-7 and V is TRBV27; TRBD2 agrees at 13 bases. V lost 4 bases, J lost 6 bases, and 6 bases stayed unmatched. The CDR3 has 15 amino acids. Germline CDR1 and CDR2: MNHEY and SMNVEV (reference sequence).

V and J are TRBV19 and TRBJ1-3, with a weak D call TRBD1 (6 bases). The CDR3 covers 14 residues. Germline V lookup: CDR1 LNHDA, CDR2 SQIVND (reference sequence). The V and J ends lost 5 bases and 1 base respectively, with 9 bases between them. The DNA for the CDR3 is TGTGCCAGTAGTCAGGGGATATCTGGAAACACCATATATTTT. Protein sequence: CASSQGISGNTIYF.

This chain uses TRBV7-3 with TRBJ1-1, with a tentative D call TRBD1 (6 bases). Looked up from germline, CDR1 is SGHTA and CDR2 is FQGTGA. The length of the CDR3 is 18 residues. Trimming removed 2 bases at V and 1 base at J, with 20 bases between. The CDR3 nucleotides read TGTGCCAGCAGCTTAGAGCGGGCCGGGGGGCGATGGAACACTGAAGCTTTCTTT. It specifies CASSLERAGGRWNTEAFF.

The CDR3 is CASSLGVGRHEQYF. The CDR3 DNA is TGTGCCAGCAGCTTAGGGGTGGGGCGACACGAGCAGTACTTC. The chain employs TRBV7-6 and TRBJ2-7; possible D gene TRBD1, 5 bases. In germline, CDR1 is SGHVS, CDR2 FNYEAQ. V was cut by 1 base and J by 5 bases, with 12 bases left in between. The CDR3 has 14 amino acids.

V is TRBV5-1 and J is TRBJ2-7; 12 nucleotides align to TRBD2. CDR3 length equals 16 residues. Germline V gene lookup returns CDR1 SGHRS and CDR2 YFSETQ. V shed 3 bases, J shed 4 bases, and the junction held 8 bases outside the gene matches. CDR3 loop: CASSSYELAGGYEQYF. Written as DNA, the CDR3 is TGCGCCAGCAGCTCGTACGAACTAGCGGGGGGTTACGAGCAGTACTTC.

This clone was counted a few times. V gene TRBV19 combines with J gene TRBJ1-1, with TRBD1 identical over 11 bases. CDR1 is LNHDA and CDR2 is SQIVND in the germline V gene (reference sequence). The CDR3 consists of 16 residues. V dropped 4 bases and J dropped 4; count of bases not matched to a gene: 8. Here the CDR3 DNA reads TGTGCCAGTAGTACCCGGACAGGGGGCGGGGGCACTGAAGCTTTCTTT. Residues: CASSTRTGGGGTEAFF.

Only one count was recorded for this clone. The junction differs from germline at one of its ends, possibly a read error. CDR3 protein: CASSLVRGGETQYF. DNA for the CDR3: TGTGCTAGCAGCTTAGTTCGGGGAGGAGAGACCCAGTACTTC. V gene TRBV7-7 combines with J gene TRBJ2-5; D may be TRBD2 (6 bases). Germline-derived CDR1 and CDR2 are SSHAT and FNYEAQ (reference sequence). CDR3 length: 14 residues.

This chain connects TRBV4-1 to TRBJ2-2, with D unclear. The ends were cut back, 0 bases at V and 3 bases at J, with 8 bases in the middle. From germline, CDR1 is MGHRA and CDR2 YSYEKL. The CDR3 consists of 15 residues. CDR3 loop: CASSQDLGYTGELFF. The CDR3 nucleotides are TGCGCCAGCAGCCAAGATCTCGGGTACACCGGGGAGCTGTTTTTT.

The V gene is TRBV7-2, the J gene TRBJ1-3, with unresolved D. Germline-derived CDR1 and CDR2 are SGHTA and FQGNSA. CDR3 length equals 15 residues. V lost 5 bases to trimming and J lost 0 bases, with 11 bases between them. The CDR3 spells CASSTPGSSGNTIYF. Written as DNA, the CDR3 is TGTGCCAGCAGCACGCCGGGAAGCTCTGGAAACACCATATATTTT.

The V gene is TRBV6-1, the J gene TRBJ1-5; D uncertain. The V end lost 1 base, the J end lost 9 bases, and 13 bases lay between the germline ends. The germline CDR1 and CDR2 sequences are MNHNS and SASEGT. This CDR3 contains 14 residues. CDR3 nucleotide sequence: TGTGCCAGCAGTGAAGGGCAGGCGCCCGGGCCCCAGCATTTT. Translating gives CASSEGQAPGPQHF.

V usage is TRBV19 and J usage is TRBJ1-2; D not resolved. The CDR3 spans 14 residues. The germline CDR1 and CDR2 sequences are LNHDA and SQIVND (reference sequence). Trimming shortened V by 0 bases and J by 2 bases, and 7 bases separated the two germline ends. CDR3 amino acids: CASSIDGANYGYTF. In DNA form, the CDR3 reads TGTGCCAGTAGTATAGACGGAGCGAACTATGGCTACACCTTC.

This sequence joins TRBV24-1 and TRBJ2-1, with 13 bases fitting TRBD2. The CDR3 consists of 16 residues. Germline values: CDR1 KGHDR, CDR2 SFDVKD. Losses at the gene ends were 3 bases for V and 7 bases for J; bases not matched to a gene: 5. The CDR3 coding sequence is TGTGCCACCAGTGATACTAGCGGGGGGGCTAGAAATGAGCAGTTCTTC. It specifies CATSDTSGGARNEQFF.

This clone occurred once. V is TRBV6-4 and J is TRBJ2-5; 9 bases fit TRBD2. Germline V gene lookup returns CDR1 MRHNA and CDR2 SNTAGT. V lost 11 bases and J lost 0; bases outside the gene matches: 10. The CDR3 extends over 15 amino acids. The CDR3 loop reads CAGLAGETDQETQYF. The CDR3 DNA reads TGTGCCGGATTAGCGGGAGAAACGGACCAAGAGACCCAGTACTTC.

The V gene is TRBV7-9, the J gene TRBJ2-1, with 10 bases fitting TRBD1. Trimming at V came to 6 bases and at J to 4 bases, leaving 9 bases not matched to a gene. The germline V gene has CDR1 SEHNR and CDR2 FQNEAQ (reference sequence). The CDR3 runs 16 residues. The CDR3 reads CASSPDRGRLYNEQFF. In DNA form, the CDR3 reads TGTGCCAGCAGTCCAGACAGGGGGCGCTTGTACAATGAGCAGTTCTTC.

CDR3 DNA sequence: TGTGCCACCAGCAGAGAAGGCAGCGTGAACACCGGGGAGCTGTTTTTT. Its translation is CATSREGSVNTGELFF. The chain joins TRBV15 to TRBJ2-2, with D unresolved. Germline V gene data show CDR1 as LNHNV and CDR2 as YYDKDF (reference sequence). V lost 0 bases and J 1 base, leaving 9 bases between the germline ends. This CDR3 has 16 amino acids.

This chain joins TRBV11-3 and TRBJ1-5, with TRBD1 as a possible D gene (6 bases). Per germline, CDR1 SGHNT and CDR2 YENEEA. V lost 5 bases and J lost 9, with 20 bases in between. The CDR3 consists of 15 residues. In DNA, the CDR3 is TGTGCCAGCAGCCCCCGGGACACCGGCCAGGGGCCCCAGCATTTT. This translates into CASSPRDTGQGPQHF.

The chain links TRBV20-1 to TRBJ2-7; the D is unclear. Germline V CDR1 and CDR2: DFQATT, SNEGSKA (reference sequence). V was cut by 6 bases and J by 4 bases, with 10 bases left in between. The CDR3 extends over 11 amino acids. CDR3 in amino acids: CSAAPGYEQYF. CDR3 bases: TGCAGTGCCGCCCCGGGTTACGAGCAGTACTTC.

The chain has TRBV3-1 (or the pseudogene TRBV3-2) and TRBJ2-7; a weak D match, TRBD2 (6 bases). The CDR3 is 14 amino acids. V was trimmed by 4 bases and J by 3 bases, leaving 13 bases between them. Germline values: CDR1 LGHDT, CDR2 YNNKEL (reference sequence). The CDR3 DNA reads as TGTGCCAGCAGCCCTAGTATTAGCGGCTACGAGCAGTACTTC. Its protein product is CASSPSISGYEQYF.

The chain has TRBV19 and TRBJ2-5, with 10 bases aligning to TRBD2. V was pared by 5 bases and J by 4 bases, with 13 bases of the junction left unmatched. Germline CDR1 is LNHDA and CDR2 is SQIVND (reference sequence). This CDR3 is built from 17 residues. This chain's CDR3 is CASSPSGGPSILETQYF. In nucleotides, the CDR3 is TGTGCCAGTAGTCCTAGCGGGGGCCCGAGTATTCTAGAGACCCAGTACTTC.

This chain uses TRBV2 with TRBJ2-7; 9 nucleotides align to TRBD1. The CDR3 is made up of 12 amino acids. Germline V gene data show CDR1 as SNHLY and CDR2 as FYNNEI. V lost 10 bases to trimming and J lost 3 bases; unmatched junction nucleotides: 4. The CDR3 loop is CATGQGLYEQYF. The CDR3 DNA reads as TGTGCCACGGGACAGGGCCTCTACGAGCAGTACTTC.

The CDR3 DNA is TGTGCCAGCAGCGTAGACGCTGCCGGACTCTACGAGCAGTACTTC. Protein product: CASSVDAAGLYEQYF. The V and J genes are TRBV9 and TRBJ2-7; tentatively, D is TRBD2 (5 bases). Germline loops: CDR1 SGDLS, CDR2 YYNGEE. There are 15 residues in the CDR3. The germline V and J ends were trimmed by 0 bases and 3 bases, with 13 bases remaining between them.

The chain employs TRBV19 and TRBJ1-1; D is perhaps TRBD1 (6 bases). V lost 5 bases to trimming and J lost 4 bases, with 17 bases between them. CDR1 and CDR2 (germline): LNHDA, SQIVND (reference sequence). This CDR3 is built from 15 residues. The CDR3 nucleotides read TGTGCCAGTAGTTCCTCGGACAGTTTGGGCACTGAAGCTTTCTTT. It translates to CASSSSDSLGTEAFF.